This T cell receptor (beta chain) was recovered during a study of blood T cell repertoires in COVID-19. Study overall: COVID-19 samples, acute and convalescent, were from the United States, Italy and Spain. PBMCs, B-cell-depleted T cells, or T cells provided the cDNA or gDNA that made up the material.

CDR3 length: 16 residues. The germline CDR1 and CDR2 sequences are SGHAT and FQNNGV. V gave up 5 bases and J gave up 2 bases; unmatched junction bases: 12. The authors' processing: Estimated nucleated cell counts came from reference gene primer amplification. Using immunoSEQ multiplex PCR, the repertoire was profiled, and TCRdb retains in-frame clones only, with some absent. That table supplies the V and J calls and clone size; D and trimming were determined from the DNA. The table has approximately 160,000 clones, about 74% seen once; the top ten hold roughly 8.4%. The clonotype was recovered from a man in his 60s with acute or convalescent COVID-19. The V gene is TRBV11-2, the J gene TRBJ2-7; 7 nucleotides match TRBD1. The sample consisted of peripheral blood. The CDR3 here is CASSPTRRQGPYEQYF. The CDR3 coding sequence is TGTGCCAGCAGCCCAACCAGACGACAGGGACCCTACGAGCAGTACTTC.